This TCR beta chain was found in a study of cytomegalovirus exposure and HLA in healthy donors (dated 2017 in TCRdb). With regard to the full study: According to a later analysis, the 120 or so validation repertoires were produced on the same platform as the roughly 700 repertoires of the first cohort. The study aimed to test whether cataloging public T cell receptors could reveal signatures of past pathogen exposure. Along with the approximately 700-subject first cohort, a separate validation cohort of over a hundred different subjects was used. To predict cytomegalovirus infection status, the study brought together high-throughput TCR immunosequencing, statistical association of individual TCRs with disease status, and machine learning. Study-wide findings and limitations: A later analysis found that TCRs clustered in the first cohort also tended to co-occur in the 100 to 150 validation repertoires, with roughly 95% of cluster scores above 0. The validation cohort had no HLA typing available for a later analysis, so co-occurrence within that cohort was assessed over all 120 or so repertoires. Most TCR sequences were seen in very few donors, while some public TCRs were found in many individuals. The classifier was reported to diagnose cytomegalovirus status with high specificity and sensitivity in both the original cohort and the validation cohort. A few of the identified cytomegalovirus-associated TCR beta chains were confirmed in vitro to be specific for cytomegalovirus antigens. It was suggested by the authors that the approach could potentially be generalized to other disease states and immunological phenotypes. The study listed 164 TCR beta chains as associated with cytomegalovirus.

Points on this clone: No antigen is known for it. Nothing much larger sits one base from this clone, and base qualities are not available.

Library generation was performed with the immunoSEQ multiplex PCR assay. From the authors' description of their analysis: To diagnose cytomegalovirus status from the catalog of TCR beta chain sequences, a statistical classification framework was built. In TCRdb, the immuneACCESS table is reduced to in-frame sequences with V and J assigned. These tables do not hold every clone; where another copy was compared, an unresolved V gene accounts for under half, and the others remain unexplained. The D gene and trimming were derived from the DNA, and the V and J assignments and clone size from that table. For this sample there are 140,000 to 150,000 clones; roughly 93% appear just once. In total, the top ten clones hold about 1.7% of the sample. The CDR3 numbers 15 residues from cysteine through phenylalanine. Only the CDR3 part of the read is kept: 45 bases, read in frame from the first base. V lost 3 bases and J lost 2 bases, and the count of bases not matched to a germline gene is 6. CDR1 and CDR2, looked up from the germline V gene (reference sequence), are SGHNT and YYREEE.

Separate from the roughly 650-subject first cohort, the validation cohort of 90 to 150 subjects was the group to which the donors belonged. The sequenced sample was PBMCs. Recombination joined TRBV5-4 with TRBJ2-7; 9 middle bases align to TRBD1. The receptor was isolated from a man between 18 and 29 years old in good health and CMV-seropositive. The CDR3 region: CASSSDRGSPYEQYF. The nucleotides are TGTGCCAGCAGCTCCGACAGGGGGTCCCCCTACGAGCAGTACTTC.